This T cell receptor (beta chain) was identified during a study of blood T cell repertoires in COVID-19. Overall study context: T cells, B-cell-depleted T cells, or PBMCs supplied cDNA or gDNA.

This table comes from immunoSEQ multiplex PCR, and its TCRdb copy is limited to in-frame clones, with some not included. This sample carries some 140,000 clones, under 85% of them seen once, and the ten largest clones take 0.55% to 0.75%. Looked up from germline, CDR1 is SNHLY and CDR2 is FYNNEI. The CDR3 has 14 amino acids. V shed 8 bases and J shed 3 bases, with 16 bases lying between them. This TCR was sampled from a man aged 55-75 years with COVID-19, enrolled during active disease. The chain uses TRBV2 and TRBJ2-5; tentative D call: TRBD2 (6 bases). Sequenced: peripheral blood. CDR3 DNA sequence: TGTGCCAGCTCAAACAACTGGACTAAAGAGACCCAGTACTTC. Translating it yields CASSNNWTKETQYF.